These 20 T cell receptor beta chains were all obtained from the same sample, sequenced in a study of T cell repertoires in cytomegalovirus infection. TCRdb passed the reads through MiXCR, listing each CDR3 protein once. The sample carries fewer than 1,000,000 distinct CDR3 sequences, approximately 33% recorded once. These receptors are not linked to any known antigen. Sequencing was performed on cultured CD8+ T cells from PBMCs, taken from culture after CMV antigen stimulation. All receptors derive from a human donor in good health (CMV status not recorded). Some clones in this sample may be carry-over from other donors' samples.

This clonotype turned up a few times. This chain uses TRBV12-3 or TRBV12-4 with TRBJ2-1; tentatively, D is TRBD1 (5 bases). This CDR3 has 11 amino acids. Trimming stripped 9 bases from V and 10 bases from J, with 13 bases between. The chain's CDR3 is CASGWGREQFF. In DNA form, the CDR3 reads TGTGCCAGTGGTTGGGGCAGGGAGCAGTTCTTC.

The genes are TRBV18 and TRBJ2-7, with 14 bases identical to TRBD2. The CDR3 length is 17 residues. The V gene end was trimmed by 2 bases and the J gene end by 4 bases; junction bases not matched to a gene: 7. Per germline, CDR1 KGHSH and CDR2 LQKENI. CDR3 protein: CASSPSGLAGALYEQYF. The DNA for the CDR3 is TGTGCCAGCTCACCATCGGGACTAGCGGGGGCCTTATACGAGCAGTACTTC.

The V call is TRBV7-6, the J call TRBJ2-3; 10 bases agree with TRBD2. The V gene end was trimmed by 2 bases and the J gene end by 4 bases; junction bases not matched to a gene: 6. This CDR3 has 16 residues. Per the germline V gene, CDR1 is SGHVS and CDR2 is FNYEAQ. CDR3 nucleotides: TGTGCCAGCAGCTTATCAGCGGGGGGGCCGGCAGATACGCAGTATTTT. This sequence encodes CASSLSAGGPADTQYF.

This chain's CDR3 is CANRAARETEAFF. CDR3 nucleotides: TGCGCCAACAGGGCCGCGAGGGAAACTGAAGCTTTCTTT. The J gene is TRBJ1-1, the V gene TRBV5-1, with D perhaps TRBD1 (6 bases). The V end lost 9 bases, the J end lost 5 bases, and 17 bases lay between the germline ends. Germline loops: CDR1 SGHRS, CDR2 YFSETQ. This CDR3 spans 13 amino acids.

V and J are TRBV19 and TRBJ1-1; possible D gene TRBD1, 5 bases. The CDR3 contains 17 residues. Trimming cost V 6 bases and J 4 bases, with 24 bases left between them. Germline V CDR1 and CDR2: LNHDA, SQIVND (reference sequence). In DNA, the CDR3 is TGTGCCAGTAGGCGCGTCGGGACCGGGGCACCACGCACTGAAGCTTTCTTT. It is translated as CASRRVGTGAPRTEAFF.

At least ten counts were recorded for this clonotype. The chain combines TRBV7-6 with TRBJ2-5, with 8 bases fitting TRBD2. CDR1 is SGHVS and CDR2 is FNYEAQ in the germline V gene. With V trimmed by 1 base and J by 5 bases, 6 bases remained unmatched. This CDR3 comprises 15 residues. CDR3 bases: TGTGCCAGCAGCTTAGAGAGCGGGGGCCGTGAGACCCAGTACTTC. As protein: CASSLESGGRETQYF.

The chain is built from TRBV27 and TRBJ2-5; 10 positions agree with TRBD1. CDR3 length equals 16 residues. V was pared by 5 bases and J by 3 bases, with 9 bases of the junction left unmatched. CDR1 and CDR2 from the germline V gene are MNHEY and SMNVEV (reference sequence). The CDR3 sequence is CASSATGGPPKETQYF. Here the CDR3 DNA reads TGTGCCAGCAGTGCGACAGGGGGCCCCCCGAAAGAGACCCAGTACTTC.

Only a few counts were recorded for this clonotype. J is TRBJ1-1 and V is TRBV20-1; 8 nucleotides align to TRBD1. The CDR3 extends over 15 amino acids. V dropped 1 base and J dropped 0; count of bases not matched to a gene: 4. Germline V lookup: CDR1 DFQATT, CDR2 SNEGSKA (reference sequence). The DNA of the CDR3 is TGCAGTGCTAGAGGGACAGGGTTGATGAACACTGAAGCTTTCTTT. Its translation: CSARGTGLMNTEAFF.

This rearrangement joins TRBV7-8 to TRBJ2-1; D remains unclear. V lost 5 bases and J 6 bases, leaving 14 bases between the germline ends. Germline CDR1 is SGHVS and CDR2 is FQNEAQ. The CDR3 runs to 14 residues. CDR3 nucleotide sequence: TGTGCCAGCAGCCTCTACGGACGCGGCAATGAGCAGTTCTTC. This sequence encodes CASSLYGRGNEQFF.

This chain connects TRBV5-3 to TRBJ2-7, with a tentative D call TRBD2 (5 bases). TRBV5-3 has ORF status, its function being uncertain. The CDR3 is 13 residues long. Here the CDR3 DNA reads TGTGCCAGCAGCTTCGGGGTATCCTACGAGCAGTACGTC. Its translation is CASSFGVSYEQYV.

This clonotype was seen many times. This chain links TRBV7-6 with TRBJ2-2; 9 nucleotides align to TRBD1. Germline V lookup: CDR1 SGHVS, CDR2 FNYEAQ. There are 14 residues in the CDR3. The V segment lost 5 bases and the J segment 6 bases; nucleotides outside the gene matches: 4. Here the CDR3 reads CASSHRGRPGELFF. As DNA, the CDR3 is TGTGCCAGCAGCCACAGGGGGCGTCCCGGGGAGCTGTTTTTT.

This clonotype has a handful of counts. The chain is built from TRBV27 and TRBJ2-3, with D uncertain. The V and J ends lost 5 bases and 4 bases respectively, with 4 bases between them. Germline V gene sequence: CDR1 MNHEY, CDR2 SMNVEV (reference sequence). The CDR3 sequence is 11 residues long. CDR3 amino acids: CASSGADTQYF. The CDR3 DNA is TGTGCCAGCAGTGGAGCAGATACGCAGTATTTT.

This clonotype came up a few times. V is TRBV7-6 and J is TRBJ2-7; TRBD1 aligns across 8 bases. V was pared by 4 bases and J by 4 bases, with 9 bases of the junction left unmatched. This CDR3 has 15 residues. CDR1 is SGHVS and CDR2 is FNYEAQ in the germline V gene. The CDR3 DNA reads as TGTGCCAGCAGCTCCGAGACAGGGGCTTTTTACGAGCAGTACGTC. Translation gives CASSSETGAFYEQYV.

V usage is TRBV6-8 and J usage is TRBJ2-1, with 7 bases lining up with TRBD2. The CDR3 spans 14 residues. CDR1 is MNHGY, CDR2 SAAAGT, per germline. V dropped 9 bases and J dropped 6; count of bases not matched to a gene: 11. For the CDR3, the DNA is TGTGCCAGTGCGGCCGCGGGGAGGGCCAATGAGCAGTTCTTC. It yields the protein CASAAAGRANEQFF.

This clonotype appeared a few times. The chain has TRBV25-1 and TRBJ1-2; perhaps TRBD1 as D (6 bases). The CDR3 is 13 residues long. The germline gives CDR1 MGHDK, CDR2 SYGVNS. V was pared by 7 bases and J by 4 bases, with 13 bases between. CDR3 loop: CASTSTGSYGYTF. In DNA, the CDR3 is TGTGCCAGCACCTCTACAGGGAGCTATGGCTACACCTTC.

A few counts support this clonotype. The J gene is TRBJ2-7, the V gene TRBV5-8; D possibly matches TRBD1 or TRBD2 (7 bases each). The V gene's germline CDR1 is SGHTS and CDR2 YDEGEE. CDR3 length equals 17 residues. Trimming cost V 6 bases and J 1 base, with 23 bases left between them. The CDR3 spells CASTEPDRDYFSYEQYF. The DNA for the CDR3 is TGTGCCAGCACAGAACCAGACAGGGACTATTTTTCCTACGAGCAGTACTTC.

The sample holds a few counts of this clonotype. The chain recombines TRBV6-2 or TRBV6-3 with TRBJ2-3; 9 bases line up with TRBD2. Unmatched junction bases numbered 7, after V lost 8 bases and J lost 1 base. This CDR3 is built from 15 residues. Per the germline V gene, CDR1 is MNHEY and CDR2 is SVGEGT. DNA of the CDR3: TGTGCCAGCCTTTCTCCTAGCGGGGGCACAGATACGCAGTATTTT. The encoded protein is CASLSPSGGTDTQYF.

The rearrangement uses TRBV9 and TRBJ1-2; TRBD1 matches at 8 bases. From germline, CDR1 is SGDLS and CDR2 YYNGEE. J lost 6 bases, V lost 5 bases, and 3 bases had no gene match. CDR3 size: 12 residues. The CDR3 region is CASRTGVDGYTF. CDR3 in DNA: TGTGCCAGCAGGACAGGGGTGGATGGCTACACCTTC.

The chain combines TRBV15 with TRBJ1-1, with unresolved D. The CDR3 contains 12 residues. The germline V gene encodes CDR1 LNHNV and CDR2 YYDKDF (reference sequence). V was trimmed by 0 bases and J by 8 bases, leaving 7 bases between them. The CDR3 coding sequence is TGTGCCACCAGCAGAGAGCTGGGAGAAGCTTTCTTT. It encodes CATSRELGEAFF.

The chain recombines TRBV15 with TRBJ1-3; TRBD1 matches 7 bases. The trim removed 8 bases at V and 0 bases at J, leaving 1 base unmatched. Germline loops: CDR1 LNHNV, CDR2 YYDKDF (reference sequence). This CDR3 is built from 13 residues. In DNA, the CDR3 is TGTGCCACCGGGGACAGCTCTGGAAACACCATATATTTT. This gives the protein CATGDSSGNTIYF.